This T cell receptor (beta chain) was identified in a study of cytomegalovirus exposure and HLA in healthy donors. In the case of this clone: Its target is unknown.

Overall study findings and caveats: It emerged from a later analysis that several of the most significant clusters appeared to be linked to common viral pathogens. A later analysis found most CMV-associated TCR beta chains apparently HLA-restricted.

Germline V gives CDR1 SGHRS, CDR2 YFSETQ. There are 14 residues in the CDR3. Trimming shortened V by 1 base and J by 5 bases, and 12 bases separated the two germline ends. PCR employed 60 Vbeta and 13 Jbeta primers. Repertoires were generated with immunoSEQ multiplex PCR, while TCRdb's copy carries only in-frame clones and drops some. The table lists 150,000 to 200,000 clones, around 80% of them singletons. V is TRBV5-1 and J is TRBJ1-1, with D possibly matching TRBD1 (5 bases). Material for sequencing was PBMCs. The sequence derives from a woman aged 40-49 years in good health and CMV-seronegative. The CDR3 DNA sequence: TGCGCCAGCAGCTTGTGGGGGGGAGGGACTGAAGCTTTCTTT. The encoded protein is CASSLWGGGTEAFF.